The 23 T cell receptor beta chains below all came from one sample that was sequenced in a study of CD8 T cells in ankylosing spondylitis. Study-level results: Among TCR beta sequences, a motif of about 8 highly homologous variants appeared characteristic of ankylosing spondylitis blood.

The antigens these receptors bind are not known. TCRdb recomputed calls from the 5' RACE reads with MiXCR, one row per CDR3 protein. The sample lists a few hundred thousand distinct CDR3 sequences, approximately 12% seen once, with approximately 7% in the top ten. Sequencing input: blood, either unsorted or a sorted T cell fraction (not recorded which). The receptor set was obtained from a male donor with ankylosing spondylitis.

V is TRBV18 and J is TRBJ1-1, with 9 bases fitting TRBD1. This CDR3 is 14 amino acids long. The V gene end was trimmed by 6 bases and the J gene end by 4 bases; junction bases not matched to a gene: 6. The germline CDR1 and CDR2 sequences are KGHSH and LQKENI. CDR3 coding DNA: TGTGCCAGCTCCACCGGGACAGGGAGCACTGAAGCTTTCTTT. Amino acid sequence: CASSTGTGSTEAFF. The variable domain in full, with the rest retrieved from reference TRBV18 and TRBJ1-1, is NAGVMQNPRHLVRRRGQEARLRCSPMKGHSHVYWYRQLPEEGLKFMVYLQKENIIDESGMPKERFSAEFPKEGPSILRIQQVVRGDSAAYFCASSTGTGSTEAFFGQGTRLTVV.

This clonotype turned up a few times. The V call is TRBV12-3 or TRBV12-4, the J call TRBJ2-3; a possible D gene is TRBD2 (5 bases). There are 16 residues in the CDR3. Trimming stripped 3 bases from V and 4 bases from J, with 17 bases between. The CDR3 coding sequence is TGTGCCAGCAGTTTCGGAGTGCGGGTAGCAGCAGATACGCAGTATTTT. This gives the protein CASSFGVRVAADTQYF.

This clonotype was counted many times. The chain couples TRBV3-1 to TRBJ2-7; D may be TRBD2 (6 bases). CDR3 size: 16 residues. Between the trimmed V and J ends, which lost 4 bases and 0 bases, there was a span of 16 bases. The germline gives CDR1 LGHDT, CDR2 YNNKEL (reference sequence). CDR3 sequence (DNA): TGTGCCAGCAGCCGGTCGGGACTCATCATCTCCTACGAGCAGTACTTC. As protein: CASSRSGLIISYEQYF.

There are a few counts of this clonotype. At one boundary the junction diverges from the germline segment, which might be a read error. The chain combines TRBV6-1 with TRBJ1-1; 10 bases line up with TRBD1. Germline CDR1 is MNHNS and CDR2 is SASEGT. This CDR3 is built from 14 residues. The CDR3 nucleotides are TGTGCCAGCAGTAGGGACAGGGGAAACATTGAAGCTTTCTTT. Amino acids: CASSRDRGNIEAFF.

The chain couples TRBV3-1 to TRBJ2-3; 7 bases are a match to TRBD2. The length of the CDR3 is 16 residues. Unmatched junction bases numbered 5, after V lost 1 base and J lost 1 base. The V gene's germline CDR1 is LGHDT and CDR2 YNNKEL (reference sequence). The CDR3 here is CASSQAAGVGTDTQYF. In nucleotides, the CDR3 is TGTGCCAGCAGCCAAGCGGCGGGAGTCGGCACAGATACGCAGTATTTT.

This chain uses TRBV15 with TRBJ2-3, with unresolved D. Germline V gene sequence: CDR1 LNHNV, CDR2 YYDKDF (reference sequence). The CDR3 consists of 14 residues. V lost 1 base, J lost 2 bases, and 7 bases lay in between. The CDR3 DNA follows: TGTGCCACCAGCAGAGGTGGTTACACAGATACGCAGTATTTT. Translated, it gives CATSRGGYTDTQYF.

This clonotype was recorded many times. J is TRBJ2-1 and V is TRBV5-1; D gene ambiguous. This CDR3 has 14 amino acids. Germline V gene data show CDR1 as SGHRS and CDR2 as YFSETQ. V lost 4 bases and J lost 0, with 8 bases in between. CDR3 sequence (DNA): TGCGCCAGCAGCCCGGACCCCTCCTACAATGAGCAGTTCTTC. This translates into CASSPDPSYNEQFF. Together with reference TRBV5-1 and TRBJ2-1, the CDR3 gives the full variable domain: KAGVTQTPRYLIKTRGQQVTLSCSPISGHRSVSWYQQTPGQGLQFLFEYFSETQRNKGNFPGRFSGRQFSNSRSEMNVSTLELGDSALYLCASSPDPSYNEQFFGPGTRLTVL.

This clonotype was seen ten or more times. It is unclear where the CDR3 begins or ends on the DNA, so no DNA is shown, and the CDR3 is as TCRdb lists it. This chain's CDR3 is CSPVGPGTDTQYF. The chain uses TRBV20-1 and TRBJ2-3; the D segment call TRBD1 is taken from the table without a DNA check. The CDR3 adds up to 13 amino acids, both ends counted. Germline loops: CDR1 DFQATT, CDR2 SNEGSKA (reference sequence).

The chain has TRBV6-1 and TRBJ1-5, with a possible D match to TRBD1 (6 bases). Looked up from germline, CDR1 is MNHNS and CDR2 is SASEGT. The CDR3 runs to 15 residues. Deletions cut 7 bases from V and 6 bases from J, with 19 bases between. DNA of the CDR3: TGTGCCAGCATGAATGGAGGGGGTTTGATTCAGCCCCAGCATTTT. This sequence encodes CASMNGGGLIQPQHF.

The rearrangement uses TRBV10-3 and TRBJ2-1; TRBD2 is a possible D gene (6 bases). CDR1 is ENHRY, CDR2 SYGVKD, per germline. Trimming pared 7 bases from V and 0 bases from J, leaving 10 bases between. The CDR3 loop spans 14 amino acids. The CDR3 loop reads CAIMEGPSYNEQFF. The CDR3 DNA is TGTGCCATCATGGAGGGACCCTCCTACAATGAGCAGTTCTTC.

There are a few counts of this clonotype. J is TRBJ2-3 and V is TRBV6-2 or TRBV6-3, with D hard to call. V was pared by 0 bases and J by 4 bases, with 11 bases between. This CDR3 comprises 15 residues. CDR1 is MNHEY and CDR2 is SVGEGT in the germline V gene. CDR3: CASSYSIGTPDTQYF. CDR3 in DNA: TGTGCCAGCAGTTACTCGATCGGTACGCCAGATACGCAGTATTTT.

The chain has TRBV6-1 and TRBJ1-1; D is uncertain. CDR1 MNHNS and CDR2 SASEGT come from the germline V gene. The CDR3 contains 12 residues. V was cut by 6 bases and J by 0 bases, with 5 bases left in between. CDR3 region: CASRKVNTEAFF. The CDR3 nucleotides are TGTGCCAGCAGGAAAGTGAACACTGAAGCTTTCTTT.

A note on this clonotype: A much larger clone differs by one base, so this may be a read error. The CDR3 region is CTSSESYTDTQYF. CDR3 coding DNA: TGTACCAGCAGTGAATCCTACACAGATACGCAGTATTTT. The chain employs TRBV25-1 and TRBJ2-3, with D hard to call. The length of the CDR3 is 13 residues. Germline V gene sequence: CDR1 MGHDK, CDR2 SYGVNS.

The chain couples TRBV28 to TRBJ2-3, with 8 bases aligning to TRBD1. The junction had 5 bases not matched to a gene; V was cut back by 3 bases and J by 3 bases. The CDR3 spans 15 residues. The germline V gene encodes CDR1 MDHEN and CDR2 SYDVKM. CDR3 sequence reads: CASSLVQGATDTQYF. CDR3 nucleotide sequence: TGTGCCAGCAGTTTGGTTCAGGGGGCAACAGATACGCAGTATTTT.

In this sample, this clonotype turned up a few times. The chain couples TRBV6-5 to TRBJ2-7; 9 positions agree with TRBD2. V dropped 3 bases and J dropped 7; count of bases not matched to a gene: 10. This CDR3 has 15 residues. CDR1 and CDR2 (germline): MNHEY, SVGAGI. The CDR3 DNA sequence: TGTGCCAGCAGTTATGAGGCTAGCGGGAAAGGGGAGCAGTACGTC. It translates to CASSYEASGKGEQYV.

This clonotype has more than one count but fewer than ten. DNA of the CDR3: TGTGCCAGCAGCAAAGTGGACCACTCCTACGAGCAGTACGTC. It yields the protein CASSKVDHSYEQYV. The V gene is TRBV21-1, the J gene TRBJ2-7. TRBV21-1 is a listed pseudogene. CDR3 length equals 14 residues.

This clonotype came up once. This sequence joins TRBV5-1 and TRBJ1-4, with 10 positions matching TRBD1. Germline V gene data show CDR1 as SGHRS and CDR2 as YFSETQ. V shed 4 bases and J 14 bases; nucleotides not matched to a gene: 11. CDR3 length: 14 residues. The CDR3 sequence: CASSPGQGRLALFF. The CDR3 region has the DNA TGCGCCAGCAGCCCGGGACAGGGGCGCCTGGCGCTGTTTTTT.

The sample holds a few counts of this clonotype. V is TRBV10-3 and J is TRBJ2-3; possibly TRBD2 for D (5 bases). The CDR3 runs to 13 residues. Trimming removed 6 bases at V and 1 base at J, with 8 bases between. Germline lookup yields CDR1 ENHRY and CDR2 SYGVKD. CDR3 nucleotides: TGTGCCATCAGAGATAGCGGCACAGATACGCAGTATTTT. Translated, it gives CAIRDSGTDTQYF.

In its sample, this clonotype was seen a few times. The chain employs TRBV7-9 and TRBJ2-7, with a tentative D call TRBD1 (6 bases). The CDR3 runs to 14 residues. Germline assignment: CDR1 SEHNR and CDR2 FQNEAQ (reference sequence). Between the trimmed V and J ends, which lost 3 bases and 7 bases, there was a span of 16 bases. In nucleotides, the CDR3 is TGTGCCAGCAGCTTGGCAGGGGATTCTGGGGAGCAGTACTTC. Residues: CASSLAGDSGEQYF. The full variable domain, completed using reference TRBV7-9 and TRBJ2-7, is DTGVSQNPRHKITKRGQNVTFRCDPISEHNRLYWYRQTLGQGPEFLTYFQNEAQLEKSRLLSDRFSAERPKGSFSTLEIQRTEQGDSAMYLCASSLAGDSGEQYFGPGTRLTVT.

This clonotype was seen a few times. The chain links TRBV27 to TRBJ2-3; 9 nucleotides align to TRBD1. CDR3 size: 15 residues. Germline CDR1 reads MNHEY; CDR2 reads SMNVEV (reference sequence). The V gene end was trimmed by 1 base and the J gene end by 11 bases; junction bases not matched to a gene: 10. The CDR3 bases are TGTGCCAGCAGTTTATTACAGGGGGCGGTTAGGGAGCAGTATTTT. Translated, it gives CASSLLQGAVREQYF.

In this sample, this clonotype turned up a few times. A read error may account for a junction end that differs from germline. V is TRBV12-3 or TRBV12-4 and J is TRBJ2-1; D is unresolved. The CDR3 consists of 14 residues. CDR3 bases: TGTGCCAGCAGTTTCGGTAGCTCCTACAATGAGCCGTTCTTC. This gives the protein CASSFGSSYNEPFF.

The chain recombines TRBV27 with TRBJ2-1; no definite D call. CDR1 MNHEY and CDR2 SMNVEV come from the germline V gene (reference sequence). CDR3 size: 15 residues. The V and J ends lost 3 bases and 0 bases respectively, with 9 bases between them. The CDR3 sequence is CASSLRLHSYNEQFF. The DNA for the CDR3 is TGTGCCAGCAGTTTGAGGCTTCACTCCTACAATGAGCAGTTCTTC.

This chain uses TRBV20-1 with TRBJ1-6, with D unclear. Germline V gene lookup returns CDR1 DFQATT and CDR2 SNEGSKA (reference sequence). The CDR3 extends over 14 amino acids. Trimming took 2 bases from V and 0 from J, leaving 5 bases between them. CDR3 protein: CSARQRSYNSPLHF. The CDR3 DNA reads TGCAGTGCTAGACAGCGCTCCTATAATTCACCCCTCCACTTT.